The rows below give T cell receptor beta chains drawn from one sample of a study of cytomegalovirus exposure and HLA in healthy donors. Assay: immunoSEQ multiplex PCR; the TCRdb copy retains only in-frame clones and omits some. The sample lists tens of thousands of clones, roughly 90% seen once, with 0.95% to 1.5% in the top ten. The sequenced material came from PBMCs. The receptors were sampled from a woman younger than 30 in good health and CMV-seronegative. Each CDR3 is given with its conserved first and last residue. A D gene is named only where the DNA matches it firmly. Some rows mark clone size as missing; the rest say once, few, many or name a class of expanded clone.

CDR3aa: CAWSRDRGDEQFF; CDR3nt: TGTGCCTGGAGCCGGGACAGGGGCGATGAGCAGTTCTTC; v_gene: TRBV30; abundance: .; j_gene: TRBJ2-1; d_gene: TRBD1
CDR3aa: CASSIGTGDTDTQYF; CDR3nt: TGTGCCAGCAGCATCGGGACAGGAGACACAGATACGCAGTATTTT; v_gene: TRBV9; abundance: .; j_gene: TRBJ2-3; d_gene: TRBD1
CDR3aa: CASNGGASGTTQYF; CDR3nt: TGTGCCAGCAATGGGGGGGCTAGCGGGACGACGCAGTATTTT; v_gene: TRBV2; abundance: .; j_gene: TRBJ2-3; d_gene: TRBD2
CDR3aa: CASSVGGQGVEGGYTF; CDR3nt: TGTGCCAGCAGCGTAGGGGGACAGGGAGTTGAGGGTGGCTACACCTTC; v_gene: TRBV9; abundance: once; j_gene: TRBJ1-2; d_gene: TRBD1
CDR3aa: CASSRASGAQETQYF; CDR3nt: TGTGCCAGCAGTAGAGCTAGCGGGGCCCAAGAGACCCAGTACTTC; v_gene: TRBV5-4; abundance: .; j_gene: TRBJ2-5; d_gene: TRBD2
CDR3aa: CASSPRSGSVNEQFF; CDR3nt: TGTGCCAGCAGCCCCCGCAGCGGGAGTGTCAATGAGCAGTTCTTC; v_gene: TRBV11-2; abundance: .; j_gene: TRBJ2-1; d_gene: TRBD2
CDR3aa: CASSPSTGTYNEQFF; CDR3nt: TGTGCCAGCAGTCCCTCGACAGGGACCTACAATGAGCAGTTCTTC; v_gene: TRBV27; abundance: .; j_gene: TRBJ2-1; d_gene: TRBD1
CDR3aa: CASSIRASGGLSTDTQYF; CDR3nt: TGTGCCAGTAGTATTAGAGCTAGCGGGGGGCTCAGCACAGATACGCAGTATTTT; v_gene: TRBV19; abundance: .; j_gene: TRBJ2-3; d_gene: TRBD2
CDR3aa: CASSQDAAGYYGYTF; CDR3nt: TGTGCCAGCAGCCAAGATGCGGCAGGGTATTATGGCTACACCTTC; v_gene: TRBV4-2; abundance: .; j_gene: TRBJ1-2; d_gene: .
CDR3aa: CASSLDSGRALNEQFF; CDR3nt: TGTGCCAGCAGCTTAGATAGCGGGAGGGCCCTCAATGAGCAGTTCTTC; v_gene: TRBV11-3; abundance: .; j_gene: TRBJ2-1; d_gene: TRBD2
CDR3aa: CAWSGGSWREAFF; CDR3nt: TGTGCCTGGAGTGGAGGCAGTTGGCGAGAAGCTTTCTTT; v_gene: TRBV30; abundance: .; j_gene: TRBJ1-1; d_gene: .
CDR3aa: CASRTVQGNTGELFF; CDR3nt: TGTGCCAGCAGAACCGTCCAGGGTAACACCGGGGAGCTGTTTTTT; v_gene: TRBV28; abundance: .; j_gene: TRBJ2-2; d_gene: .
CDR3aa: CASSPEGMQGDGYTF; CDR3nt: TGTGCCAGCTCACCGGAGGGTATGCAGGGTGATGGCTACACCTTC; v_gene: TRBV18; abundance: once; j_gene: TRBJ1-2; d_gene: .
CDR3aa: CSASLWEAQYF; CDR3nt: TGCAGTGCTAGTCTGTGGGAGGCGCAGTATTTT; v_gene: TRBV20-1; abundance: .; j_gene: TRBJ2-3; d_gene: .
CDR3aa: CASSTRSYEQYF; CDR3nt: TGTGCCAGCAGTACGAGATCCTACGAGCAGTACTTC; v_gene: TRBV6-5; abundance: .; j_gene: TRBJ2-7; d_gene: .
CDR3aa: CASSLGRESQETQYF; CDR3nt: TGTGCCAGCAGCTTGGGGCGGGAGAGCCAAGAGACCCAGTACTTC; v_gene: TRBV5-4; abundance: .; j_gene: TRBJ2-5; d_gene: TRBD2
CDR3aa: CASSRGGEAFF; CDR3nt: TGTGCCAGCAGCCGTGGGGGGGAAGCTTTCTTT; v_gene: TRBV7-8; abundance: .; j_gene: TRBJ1-1; d_gene: .
CDR3aa: CASTPGSGRAEYF; CDR3nt: TGTGCCAGCACCCCGGGTAGCGGGAGGGCCGAGTACTTC; v_gene: TRBV2; abundance: .; j_gene: TRBJ2-7; d_gene: TRBD2
CDR3aa: CAAGGRIRGNNSPLHF; CDR3nt: TGCGCCGCAGGGGGTAGAATCAGGGGGAATAATTCACCCCTCCACTTT; v_gene: TRBV10-2; abundance: .; j_gene: TRBJ1-6; d_gene: TRBD1
CDR3aa: CASSLIAGENTGELFF; CDR3nt: TGTGCCAGCAGCTTAATTGCGGGAGAGAACACCGGGGAGCTGTTTTTT; v_gene: TRBV11-2; abundance: .; j_gene: TRBJ2-2; d_gene: TRBD2
CDR3aa: CASRDSTGELFF; CDR3nt: TGTGCCAGCAGGGACAGCACCGGGGAGCTGTTTTTT; v_gene: TRBV28; abundance: .; j_gene: TRBJ2-2; d_gene: .
CDR3aa: CASSDTGASGNTIYF; CDR3nt: TGTGCCAGCAGCGATACAGGAGCCTCTGGAAACACCATATATTTT; v_gene: TRBV5-6; abundance: .; j_gene: TRBJ1-3; d_gene: .
CDR3aa: CAISSSGGTRTDTQYF; CDR3nt: TGTGCCATCAGTTCCTCGGGAGGGACTCGCACAGATACGCAGTATTTT; v_gene: TRBV10-3; abundance: .; j_gene: TRBJ2-3; d_gene: TRBD2
CDR3aa: CATGLAGAANTGELFF; CDR3nt: TGTGCCACCGGACTAGCGGGGGCCGCTAACACCGGGGAGCTGTTTTTT; v_gene: TRBV10-3; abundance: once; j_gene: TRBJ2-2; d_gene: TRBD2
CDR3aa: CASSDYETGLGETQYF; CDR3nt: TGTGCCAGCAGTGATTACGAGACAGGGTTAGGGGAGACCCAGTACTTC; v_gene: TRBV25-1; abundance: .; j_gene: TRBJ2-5; d_gene: TRBD1
CDR3aa: CSVAQGSNYGYTF; CDR3nt: TGCAGCGTTGCTCAGGGATCCAACTATGGCTACACCTTC; v_gene: TRBV29-1; abundance: .; j_gene: TRBJ1-2; d_gene: .
CDR3aa: CASSGAVVVEQYF; CDR3nt: TGTGCCAGCAGCGGGGCAGTAGTGGTCGAGCAGTACTTC; v_gene: TRBV4-2; abundance: .; j_gene: TRBJ2-7; d_gene: .
CDR3aa: CASSEAGGEGDTQYF; CDR3nt: TGTGCCAGCAGTGAAGCCGGGGGGGAGGGAGATACGCAGTATTTT; v_gene: TRBV6-4; abundance: once; j_gene: TRBJ2-3; d_gene: TRBD2
CDR3aa: CASSPQPRMVETQYF; CDR3nt: TGTGCCAGCTCACCACAACCTAGGATGGTGGAGACCCAGTACTTC; v_gene: TRBV18; abundance: .; j_gene: TRBJ2-5; d_gene: .
CDR3aa: CASSPQTGELDTQYF; CDR3nt: TGTGCCAGCTCACCGCAGACAGGGGAGTTGGATACGCAGTATTTT; v_gene: TRBV18; abundance: once; j_gene: TRBJ2-3; d_gene: TRBD1
CDR3aa: CASIYTGVNQPQHF; CDR3nt: TGTGCCAGCATATATACAGGGGTCAATCAGCCCCAGCATTTT; v_gene: TRBV28; abundance: .; j_gene: TRBJ1-5; d_gene: TRBD1
CDR3aa: CASSSRLADSSYEQYF; CDR3nt: TGTGCCAGCAGTTCCCGACTAGCGGACAGCTCCTACGAGCAGTACTTC; v_gene: TRBV6-6; abundance: .; j_gene: TRBJ2-7; d_gene: TRBD2